These 3 T cell receptor beta chains originate from one sample sequenced in a study of blood T cell repertoires in COVID-19. Assay: immunoSEQ multiplex PCR; the TCRdb copy retains only in-frame clones and omits some. The sample contains roughly 140,000 clones, 88% of which appear only once. Source material: peripheral blood. These receptors originate from a woman in her fifties or sixties with acute or convalescent COVID-19.

The V call is TRBV24-1, the J call TRBJ2-3, with 8 nucleotides matching TRBD2. V shed 1 base and J 1 base; nucleotides not matched to a gene: 3. Germline CDR1 KGHDR, CDR2 SFDVKD. The CDR3 is 16 residues long. DNA for the CDR3: TGTGCCACCAGTGATTTTTCGCGGGGGGGCACAGATACGCAGTATTTT. Its protein product is CATSDFSRGGTDTQYF.

The chain is built from TRBV11-1 and TRBJ1-1, with D maybe TRBD1 (5 bases). The CDR3 is 14 amino acids. Germline V gives CDR1 SGHAT, CDR2 FQDESV (reference sequence). V was trimmed by 5 bases and J by 2 bases, leaving 12 bases between them. The CDR3 sequence: CASSRRGPNTEAFF. The DNA of the CDR3 is TGTGCCAGCAGCCGAAGGGGCCCCAACACTGAAGCTTTCTTT.

This chain uses TRBV2 with TRBJ1-5; D is perhaps TRBD1 (5 bases). V was shortened by 4 bases and J by 2 bases, with 9 bases between the two germline ends. The CDR3 runs to 14 residues. The germline V gene has CDR1 SNHLY and CDR2 FYNNEI. DNA for the CDR3: TGTGCCAGCAGTGCGGGGGGGGGCAATCAGCCCCAGCATTTT. Residues: CASSAGGGNQPQHF.